The clone carrying this T cell receptor (beta chain) was picked up a small number of times. Measured with immunoSEQ multiplex PCR; TCRdb has only the in-frame clones, and not every one. The sample has fewer than 10,000 clones, 77% seen once. The data belong to a study of graft-versus-host responses after intestinal transplantation. V lost 1 base, J lost 0 bases, and 3 bases lay in between. Germline CDR1 and CDR2: SGHAT and FQNNGV. The CDR3 totals 14 residues. The graft tissue was processed, and this released both intraepithelial and lamina propria lymphocytes. The sample in question was ileum tissue, obtained approximately 16 months after intestinal transplantation. V usage is TRBV11-2 and J usage is TRBJ2-2; D unclear. The TCR originated in a human patient who received an intestinal transplant, so some T cells may come from the graft donor. In DNA, the CDR3 is TGTGCCAGCAGCTTAGGCCCGAACACCGGGGAGCTGTTTTTT. Residues: CASSLGPNTGELFF.